This note documents a single T cell receptor (beta chain) sequence. Its target antigen remains unknown. Qualities for individual bases were not recorded, and no much larger clone is one base off. The CDR3 numbers 18 residues from cysteine through phenylalanine. Solely the CDR3 DNA is kept, with 54 bases framed from the first base. From the germline V gene, CDR1 is SGDLS and CDR2 is YYNGEE. Unmatched junction bases come to 10, with V trimmed by 3 bases and J by 0 bases. This sample stems from a study of graft-versus-host responses after intestinal transplantation (dated by TCRdb to the early 2020s). Looking at the study overall: The transplants that recipients received were multivisceral, liver-intestinal, or isolated intestinal. Every recipient was given anti-thymocyte globulin induction, then maintenance tacrolimus and steroids for approximately 3 years. To identify alloreactive clones, pre-transplant mixed lymphocyte reaction products were sequenced and compared with unstimulated pre-transplant donor and recipient T cells. Of the approximately 25 intestinal transplant recipients enrolled in the cohort, one of whom was a retransplant, 3 patients without pretransplant specimens were excluded. Donor T cell macrochimerism was defined as a peak of at least 4% donor T cells among recipient peripheral blood mononuclear cells. Rather than being sequenced by the commercial service, samples from a few later patients were sequenced in-house on an Illumina MiSeq and processed with MiXCR. After intestinal transplantation, graft-versus-host and host-versus-graft alloreactive T cell clones were followed in the graft, circulation and bone marrow using bulk TCR-beta CDR3 sequencing. Broader findings and caveats from the paper: Early after transplant, peak levels of circulating GvH clones were associated with declines in HvG clones. GvH clones were detected in recipient bone marrow, and some appeared earlier in ileal mucosa or blood, consistent with an intestinal mucosal origin. In the allografts of patients with donor T cell macrochimerism, GvH to HvG T cell clonal ratios were high. Conclusions were limited by the relatively low number and heterogeneity of intestinal transplant patients.

Library generation was performed with the immunoSEQ multiplex PCR assay. High-throughput TCR-beta CDR3 sequencing of genomic DNA from most patients was performed by Adaptive Biotechnologies. Turning to the authors' computational methods: Adaptive's ImmunoSEQ software supplied the TCR sequencing data for around 19 patients, while MiXCR and VDJtools were used to process a few other patients. Because the origin of CDR3 nucleotide sequences shared between donor and recipient could not be assigned, those sequences were removed. To count as alloreactive, a clone needed at least 2-fold expansion over unstimulated cells and a minimum CFSE-low frequency of 0.002% (template counts) or 0.001% (read counts). Clones were considered mappable if detected in sequenced pre-transplant spleen, lymph node, or MLR CFSE-low populations of the donor or recipient. Cumulative frequency of alloreactive clones was calculated as a percentage of all sequences weighted by copy number. TCRdb took this table from immuneACCESS and kept in-frame rearrangements with V and J called. Such tables lack part of the clones; where checked against another copy, unresolved V genes explain under half of the gap, and the rest is unexplained. Clone size and V and J calls were adopted from that table, with D and trimming inferred from the DNA. This sample lists 20,000 or so clones; around 81% were detected once. In total, the top ten clones hold around 3% of the sample.

Intraepithelial and lamina propria lymphocytes were isolated from graft specimens using dithiothreitol, EDTA incubations and collagenase D digestion. Serial intestinal graft biopsy specimens collected up to 600 days after transplant underwent bulk TCR-beta sequencing. The sequencing here drew on ileum tissue, taken 12 days after intestinal transplant. The receptor's source is a human patient who received an intestinal transplant, so some T cells may come from the graft donor. The chain was built from TRBV9 and TRBJ2-2, with 8 junctional bases fitting TRBD1. The CDR3 is CASSGKGQVDPNTGELFF. In nucleotides, the sequence is TGTGCCAGCAGCGGGAAGGGACAGGTCGACCCGAACACCGGGGAGCTGTTTTTT.